Below are 17 T cell receptor beta chains sequenced from a single sample in a study of shared clonotypes between healthy human individuals. Libraries were prepared by immunoSEQ multiplex PCR; TCRdb keeps only in-frame clonotypes and omits some of them. The data show 230,000 or so clones, about 65% seen once. Material for sequencing was memory CD4+ T cells sorted from blood. As for subset: CD45RA-negative fraction. The source of these receptors is a man between 25 and 39 years old in good health.

The chain is built from TRBV7-2 and TRBJ2-4, with 11 bases that match TRBD1. The J segment lost 6 bases and the V segment lost 5 bases, leaving 12 bases of the junction unmatched. The CDR3 has 17 amino acids. CDR1 and CDR2 from the germline V gene are SGHTA and FQGNSA. The CDR3, as DNA: TGTGCCAGCAGCGAATCCGGGACAGGGGGGTTTGGAAACATTCAGTACTTC. Translated, it gives CASSESGTGGFGNIQYF.

The chain has TRBV6-6 and TRBJ1-1; unclear D gene. The CDR3 length is 13 residues. Trimming removed 3 bases at V and 1 base at J, with 6 bases between. Germline loops: CDR1 MNHNY, CDR2 SVGAGI (reference sequence). The chain's CDR3 is CASSYFKNTEAFF. DNA of the CDR3: TGTGCCAGCAGTTATTTTAAGAACACTGAAGCTTTCTTT.

The chain joins TRBV11-2 to TRBJ2-7; D remains unclear. The germline V gene encodes CDR1 SGHAT and CDR2 FQNNGV. This CDR3 is built from 9 residues. In DNA form, the CDR3 reads TGTGCCAGCAGCCAACATGGCCGCGTT. Translation: CASSQHGRV.

The J gene is TRBJ1-1, the V gene TRBV28; D is unclear. This CDR3 has 12 amino acids. Germline assignment: CDR1 MDHEN and CDR2 SYDVKM. Trimming pared 3 bases from V and 6 bases from J, leaving 8 bases between. The CDR3 DNA follows: TGTGCCAGCAGTTTCCCCTCGGCTGAAGCTTTCTTT. Its translation: CASSFPSAEAFF. The whole variable domain, remainder taken from reference TRBV28 and TRBJ1-1, is DVKVTQSSRYLVKRTGEKVFLECVQDMDHENMFWYRQDPGLGLRLIYFSYDVKMKEKGDIPEGYSVSREKKERFSLILESASTNQTSMYLCASSFPSAEAFFGQGTRLTVV.

The rearrangement links TRBV6-5 to TRBJ1-1, with D hard to call. This CDR3 comprises 11 residues. Looked up from germline, CDR1 is MNHEY and CDR2 is SVGAGI. Between the trimmed V and J ends, which lost 6 bases and 7 bases, there was a span of 9 bases. The CDR3 loop reads CASRRTDEAFF. The CDR3 DNA follows: TGTGCCAGCAGGCGGACCGATGAAGCTTTCTTT.

The V and J genes are TRBV2 and TRBJ1-2; TRBD1 agrees at 9 bases. CDR3 length: 15 residues. Germline loops: CDR1 SNHLY, CDR2 FYNNEI. V gave up 4 bases and J gave up 7 bases; unmatched junction bases: 10. As DNA, the CDR3 is TGTGCCAGCAGTGCAAATCCGGGACAGGGTAGTGGCTACACCTTC. It is translated as CASSANPGQGSGYTF.

The chain employs TRBV5-1 and TRBJ2-3, with no clear D. Per germline, CDR1 SGHRS and CDR2 YFSETQ. V dropped 0 bases and J dropped 0 bases, with 11 bases sitting between them. The CDR3 loop spans 16 amino acids. The CDR3 DNA is TGCGCCAGCAGCTTGGCAGGTGGGATGAGCACAGATACGCAGTATTTT. As protein: CASSLAGGMSTDTQYF.

J is TRBJ2-7 and V is TRBV18; D gene unclear. Germline loops: CDR1 KGHSH, CDR2 LQKENI. This CDR3 spans 11 amino acids. Trimming shortened V by 1 base and J by 5 bases, and 3 bases separated the two germline ends. DNA of the CDR3: TGTGCCAGCTCACCACTCGACGAGCAGTACTTC. It is translated as CASSPLDEQYF. Full variable domain (outside the CDR3, taken from reference TRBV18 and TRBJ2-7): NAGVMQNPRHLVRRRGQEARLRCSPMKGHSHVYWYRQLPEEGLKFMVYLQKENIIDESGMPKERFSAEFPKEGPSILRIQQVVRGDSAAYFCASSPLDEQYFGPGTRLTVT.

This chain links TRBV27 with TRBJ2-3; 13 bases are a match to TRBD2. CDR1 is MNHEY and CDR2 is SMNVEV in the germline V gene (reference sequence). J lost 5 bases, V lost 4 bases, and 15 bases had no gene match. This CDR3 has 19 residues. CDR3 in amino acids: CASSSYFTSGRAERDTQYF. Written as DNA, the CDR3 is TGTGCCAGCAGTTCCTACTTTACTAGCGGGAGGGCCGAGAGAGATACGCAGTATTTT.

This clone was picked up many times. This chain links TRBV10-1 with TRBJ2-3; D gene uncertain. V lost 5 bases and J lost 0, with 12 bases in between. The germline V gene encodes CDR1 WNHNN and CDR2 SYGVQD (reference sequence). CDR3 length: 15 residues. The CDR3 loop reads CASSKADPSTDTQYF. As DNA, the CDR3 is TGCGCCAGCAGTAAGGCGGATCCTAGCACAGATACGCAGTATTTT.

This chain links TRBV28 with TRBJ1-5; D is unresolved. Germline CDR1 reads MDHEN; CDR2 reads SYDVKM. This CDR3 contains 14 residues. Trimming cost V 5 bases and J 3 bases, with 11 bases left between them. CDR3 loop: CASSPTPINQPQHF. CDR3 DNA sequence: TGTGCCAGCAGTCCCACCCCAATCAATCAGCCCCAGCATTTT.

The chain combines TRBV5-1 with TRBJ1-1; 7 bases line up with TRBD1. The CDR3 is 15 residues long. Germline V gene data show CDR1 as SGHRS and CDR2 as YFSETQ. V was pared by 1 base and J by 2 bases, with 5 bases of the junction left unmatched. In DNA form, the CDR3 reads TGCGCCAGCAGCTTGATTAGGGGGCGTAACACTGAAGCTTTCTTT. Its translation is CASSLIRGRNTEAFF.

This clone was picked up a small number of times. The chain recombines TRBV12-5 with TRBJ2-7, with D perhaps TRBD1 or TRBD2 (5 bases each). The CDR3 runs 14 residues. CDR1 and CDR2 from the germline V gene are LGHNT and FRNRAP. V was cut by 6 bases and J by 2 bases, with 14 bases left in between. CDR3 in DNA: TGTGCTAGTGGCCTAGGGGTAGCGACCTACGAGCAGTACTTC. Protein sequence: CASGLGVATYEQYF.

The chain carries TRBV9 and TRBJ1-2; D remains ambiguous. The length of the CDR3 is 13 residues. V was clipped by 3 bases and J by 4 bases, with 10 bases between them. Germline V gives CDR1 SGDLS, CDR2 YYNGEE. This CDR3 is CASSGRTVYGYTF. The CDR3 DNA sequence: TGTGCCAGCAGCGGAAGGACTGTCTATGGCTACACCTTC.

This clone was seen a single time. V gene TRBV19 combines with J gene TRBJ1-1, with D possibly being TRBD1 (6 bases). Germline V gene sequence: CDR1 LNHDA, CDR2 SQIVND (reference sequence). V lost 7 bases and J lost 6, with 24 bases in between. The CDR3 is made up of 16 amino acids. The CDR3 DNA sequence: TGTGCCAGTATCTCAGCCGCGGGGGCGTTGAGGTCTGAAGCTTTCTTT. Translating gives CASISAAGALRSEAFF.

The chain carries TRBV5-1 and TRBJ2-3; 7 bases map to TRBD2. CDR1 is SGHRS and CDR2 is YFSETQ in the germline V gene. CDR3 length equals 16 residues. The trim removed 0 bases at V and 5 bases at J, leaving 9 bases unmatched. CDR3 protein: CASSLEGLTNVDTQYF. The CDR3 DNA reads as TGCGCCAGCAGCTTGGAGGGACTAACCAACGTAGATACGCAGTATTTT.

The chain has TRBV29-1 and TRBJ2-7; 12 nucleotides match TRBD1. Per the germline V gene, CDR1 is SQVTM and CDR2 is ANQGSEA. This CDR3 region has 12 residues. V shed 7 bases, J shed 4 bases, and the junction held 2 bases outside the gene matches. CDR3 DNA sequence: TGCAGCGCGGGACAGGGGGCTTACGAGCAGTACTTC. Translation gives CSAGQGAYEQYF.